This is a list of T cell receptor beta chains from one sample in a study of T cell changes during pregnancy in multiple sclerosis. Assay: immunoSEQ multiplex PCR; the TCRdb copy retains only in-frame clones and omits some. The table lists tens of thousands of clones, around 94% of them singletons. The input for sequencing was CD4+ T cells from peripheral blood mononuclear cells, taken in the second trimester of pregnancy. The receptors were gathered from a female donor in good health, enrolled as a control in a pregnancy study. Each CDR3 is given without its conserved first and last residue.

V gene: TRBV9; CDR3 protein: ASSVGRVGAGELF
V gene: TRBV2; CDR3 protein: ASSGARGGTDTQY
V gene: TRBV7-9; CDR3 protein: ASSTRESLSSLPN
V gene: TRBV2; CDR3 protein: ASTGDYNYGYT
V gene: TRBV6-6; CDR3 protein: ASSSRGDGYT
V gene: TRBV5-1; CDR3 protein: ASSWSMAGDGYT
V gene: TRBV7-7; CDR3 protein: ASSADRDTEAF
V gene: TRBV5-6; CDR3 protein: ASSKTTNYGYT
V gene: TRBV30; CDR3 protein: AWSPTGWGNQPQH
V gene: TRBV11-3; CDR3 protein: ASSLRSEGQGGNTIY
V gene: TRBV6-6; CDR3 protein: ASSSTSTGKQETQY
V gene: TRBV10-3; CDR3 protein: AISESRGGYGYT
V gene: TRBV11-2; CDR3 protein: ASSPGPGQGHEQY
V gene: TRBV7-8; CDR3 protein: ASSFRTGTVYEQY
V gene: TRBV19; CDR3 protein: ASRRRQGISYEQY
V gene: TRBV5-1; CDR3 protein: ASSLVSNTDTQY
V gene: TRBV30; CDR3 protein: AWNGQGREKLF
V gene: TRBV7-2; CDR3 protein: ASSLPLNTEAF
V gene: TRBV10-3; CDR3 protein: AISEPGLYNEQF
V gene: TRBV6-1; CDR3 protein: ASSFGTSNTGELF
V gene: TRBV18; CDR3 protein: ASSPQGEGETQY